The 32 T cell receptor beta chains reported below all come from one sample, sequenced in a study of blood T cell repertoires in COVID-19. The method was immunoSEQ multiplex PCR; TCRdb's version includes in-frame clones alone and lacks a portion of them. The sample lists some 250,000 clones, approximately 90% occurring once. Sequences were obtained from PBMCs or T cells enriched from blood (not recorded which). Receptor source: a woman between 40 and 50 years old with acute COVID-19.

The V gene is TRBV19, the J gene TRBJ1-2, with D possibly TRBD1 on 6 matching bases. Germline CDR1 and CDR2: LNHDA and SQIVND (reference sequence). Trimming shortened V by 4 bases and J by 2 bases, and 14 bases separated the two germline ends. CDR3 length equals 15 residues. The chain's CDR3 is CASSTPGQNNYGYTF. CDR3 in DNA: TGTGCCAGTAGTACCCCGGGACAAAACAACTATGGCTACACCTTC.

The genes are TRBV3-1 (or the pseudogene TRBV3-2) and TRBJ2-2; TRBD2 agrees at 9 bases. The CDR3 loop spans 16 amino acids. Germline lookup yields CDR1 LGHDT and CDR2 YNNKEL (reference sequence). V shed 4 bases and J 6 bases; nucleotides not matched to a gene: 9. The CDR3 sequence is CASSPPRAGGSGELFF. The CDR3, as DNA: TGTGCCAGCAGCCCCCCTCGGGCGGGAGGGTCCGGGGAGCTGTTTTTT.

This rearrangement joins TRBV18 to TRBJ1-2; 7 nucleotides agree with TRBD1. Unmatched junction bases numbered 9, after V lost 3 bases and J lost 8 bases. In germline, CDR1 is KGHSH, CDR2 LQKENI. CDR3 length: 14 amino acids. The CDR3 nucleotides are TGTGCCAGCTCACCCCTAGATGAGGGGGCAGGCTACACCTTC. As protein: CASSPLDEGAGYTF.

The chain couples TRBV5-1 to TRBJ2-1; 8 bases are a match to TRBD1. Losses at the gene ends were 2 bases for V and 3 bases for J; bases not matched to a gene: 1. Germline-derived CDR1 and CDR2 are SGHRS and YFSETQ. The CDR3 is 14 residues long. CDR3 DNA: TGCGCCAGCAGCTTTACAGGGGGCTACAATGAGCAGTTCTTC. Translating it yields CASSFTGGYNEQFF. The whole variable domain, filled in from reference TRBV5-1 and TRBJ2-1, reads KAGVTQTPRYLIKTRGQQVTLSCSPISGHRSVSWYQQTPGQGLQFLFEYFSETQRNKGNFPGRFSGRQFSNSRSEMNVSTLELGDSALYLCASSFTGGYNEQFFGPGTRLTVL.

V is TRBV7-2 and J is TRBJ2-7, with 9 bases identical to TRBD2. With 1 base clipped from V and 6 bases from J, the junction kept 7 bases outside the gene matches. Germline V gene sequence: CDR1 SGHTA, CDR2 FQGNSA. The CDR3 is 15 residues long. In nucleotides, the CDR3 is TGTGCCAGCAGCTTAGAATTTAGCGGGAGAGGCGAGCAGTACTTC. This sequence encodes CASSLEFSGRGEQYF.

The chain carries TRBV7-6 and TRBJ2-5; 8 bases are shared with TRBD1. The CDR3 is 16 residues long. Losses at the gene ends were 5 bases for V and 5 bases for J; bases not matched to a gene: 13. Germline V gene sequence: CDR1 SGHVS, CDR2 FNYEAQ. CDR3 sequence (DNA): TGTGCCAGCAGCCGGCGACAGGGGATGAATTCGGAGACCCAGTACTTC. This gives the protein CASSRRQGMNSETQYF.

The chain uses TRBV30 and TRBJ1-5, with unresolved D. V was cut by 2 bases and J by 6 bases, with 11 bases left in between. CDR3 length equals 13 residues. CDR1 and CDR2 (germline): GTSNPN, SVGIG (reference sequence). CDR3 protein: CAWSQSGGQPQHF. CDR3 nucleotides: TGTGCCTGGAGTCAATCAGGTGGTCAGCCCCAGCATTTT.

This chain links TRBV30 with TRBJ2-3, with 14 bases matching TRBD2. Germline loops: CDR1 GTSNPN, CDR2 SVGIG (reference sequence). Unmatched junction bases numbered 0, after V lost 1 base and J lost 3 bases. This CDR3 contains 15 residues. DNA of the CDR3: TGTGCCTGGAGTGGACTAGCGGGGGGGACAGATACGCAGTATTTT. This translates into CAWSGLAGGTDTQYF. Filled out from reference TRBV30 and TRBJ2-3, the complete variable domain reads SQTIHQWPATLVQPVGSPLSLECTVEGTSNPNLYWYRQAAGRGLQLLFYSVGIGQISSEVPQNLSASRPQDRQFILSSKKLLLSDSGFYLCAWSGLAGGTDTQYFGPGTRLTVL.

With respect to this clone: The same CDR3 arises from other DNA sequences in this sample as well. This chain connects TRBV5-1 to TRBJ1-1; 12 nucleotides match TRBD1. CDR1 and CDR2 (germline): SGHRS, YFSETQ. V lost 4 bases and J lost 2; bases outside the gene matches: 3. The CDR3 runs 15 residues. The CDR3 loop reads CASSLGTGGNTEAFF. The CDR3 DNA is TGCGCCAGCAGCCTGGGGACAGGGGGCAACACTGAAGCTTTCTTT.

The gene calls are TRBV6-5 and TRBJ2-1; D possibly corresponds to TRBD2 (6 bases). CDR3 length: 14 amino acids. Trimming cost V 6 bases and J 1 base, with 10 bases left between them. CDR1 and CDR2 from the germline V gene are MNHEY and SVGAGI. CDR3 sequence (DNA): TGTGCCAGCAGGACTAGTAGATCCTACAATGAGCAGTTCTTC. Translated: CASRTSRSYNEQFF.

The chain recombines TRBV2 with TRBJ2-7; TRBD1 might be the D (6 bases). Germline loops: CDR1 SNHLY, CDR2 FYNNEI. The CDR3 loop spans 13 amino acids. Between the trimmed V and J ends, which lost 6 bases and 3 bases, there was a span of 12 bases. The CDR3 DNA is TGTGCCAGCAGACGACAGGCGAACTACGAGCAGTACTTC. Amino acid sequence: CASRRQANYEQYF.

This clone was recorded only once. The chain recombines TRBV11-2 with TRBJ1-6; TRBD1 might be the D (5 bases). The CDR3 is made up of 16 amino acids. The V gene lost 8 bases and the J gene lost 6 bases, with 20 bases spanning the gap. Germline V gene data show CDR1 as SGHAT and CDR2 as FQNNGV. Here the CDR3 reads CASAMWGGSFNSPLHF. The CDR3, as DNA: TGTGCCAGCGCAATGTGGGGGGGTAGTTTTAATTCACCCCTCCACTTT.

V gene TRBV30 combines with J gene TRBJ1-3; no clear D. CDR3 size: 15 residues. Per germline, CDR1 GTSNPN and CDR2 SVGIG (reference sequence). Trimming removed 0 bases at V and 0 bases at J, with 9 bases between. Written as DNA, the CDR3 is TGTGCCTGGAGTGTGGGCGGGAGCTCTGGAAACACCATATATTTT. It specifies CAWSVGGSSGNTIYF.

In DNA form, the CDR3 reads TGCGCCAGCAGCCAAGATTTTCTAGCGGGAGTGGCAACAATGGAGACCCAGTACTTC. It encodes CASSQDFLAGVATMETQYF. V usage is TRBV4-3 and J usage is TRBJ2-5; TRBD2 matches at 10 bases. Looked up from germline, CDR1 is LGHNA and CDR2 is YSLEER. Trimming removed 0 bases from V and 5 bases from J; junction bases left unmatched: 15. This CDR3 comprises 19 residues.

The genes are TRBV27 and TRBJ1-2; 7 nucleotides line up with TRBD1. The trim removed 6 bases at V and 6 bases at J, leaving 7 bases unmatched. The CDR3 covers 13 residues. In germline, CDR1 is MNHEY, CDR2 SMNVEV (reference sequence). The CDR3 spells CASRRDRANGYTF. The CDR3 region has the DNA TGTGCCAGCAGGAGGGACAGAGCGAATGGCTACACCTTC.

The rearrangement uses TRBV24-1 and TRBJ1-6; 9 nucleotides align to TRBD1. With 3 bases clipped from V and 1 base from J, the junction kept 15 bases outside the gene matches. This CDR3 contains 21 residues. Germline CDR1 and CDR2: KGHDR and SFDVKD. CDR3 loop: CATSDRSMRDRDQSYNSPLHF. CDR3 in DNA: TGTGCCACCAGTGATAGGAGTATGAGGGACAGGGATCAGTCCTATAATTCACCCCTCCACTTT.

This chain joins TRBV27 and TRBJ1-1; unclear D gene. V was trimmed by 5 bases and J by 2 bases, leaving 9 bases between them. The germline V gene has CDR1 MNHEY and CDR2 SMNVEV (reference sequence). This CDR3 spans 13 amino acids. The DNA for the CDR3 is TGTGCCAGCAGTGACCGGGTCAACACTGAAGCTTTCTTT. Protein sequence: CASSDRVNTEAFF.

This clone has a single count. The V and J genes are TRBV19 and TRBJ2-3; 7 positions agree with TRBD2. Germline V gene data show CDR1 as LNHDA and CDR2 as SQIVND (reference sequence). The junction had 4 bases not matched to a gene; V was cut back by 1 base and J by 6 bases. The CDR3 is 14 residues long. DNA of the CDR3: TGTGCCAGTAGTATAGGGGGGGGAATGGATACGCAGTATTTT. Protein sequence: CASSIGGGMDTQYF.

The table lists this clone with a count of one. This sequence joins TRBV3-1 (or the pseudogene TRBV3-2) and TRBJ2-7; TRBD2 aligns across 8 bases. Germline values: CDR1 LGHDT, CDR2 YNNKEL (reference sequence). This CDR3 comprises 15 residues. Germline trimming cut 4 bases from V and 2 bases from J; bases unmatched to any gene: 7. The CDR3 region is CASSPTSVRPYEQYF. CDR3 DNA sequence: TGTGCCAGCAGCCCGACTAGCGTGAGGCCCTACGAGCAGTACTTC.

The rearrangement links TRBV6-5 to TRBJ2-7, with a weak D call TRBD2 (6 bases). V lost 6 bases and J 10 bases, leaving 13 bases between the germline ends. This CDR3 region has 11 residues. CDR1 is MNHEY and CDR2 is SVGAGI in the germline V gene. The CDR3 loop reads CASRTGVAQYF. Written as DNA, the CDR3 is TGTGCCAGCAGGACGGGAGTAGCACAGTACTTC.

The gene calls are TRBV7-9 and TRBJ2-2; D is ambiguous. Germline V lookup: CDR1 SEHNR, CDR2 FQNEAQ (reference sequence). The CDR3 runs 15 residues. Trimming removed 0 bases from V and 7 bases from J, with 12 bases in between. DNA for the CDR3: TGTGCCAGCAGCTTAGCGACTGTCACGGGCGGGGAGCTGTTTTTT. Translated: CASSLATVTGGELFF.

CDR3 protein: CASSIAGGAYYEQYF. The CDR3 nucleotides read TGTGCCAGCAGTATAGCGGGAGGGGCTTACTACGAGCAGTACTTC. The V and J genes are TRBV6-5 and TRBJ2-7, with 11 bases aligning to TRBD2. V shed 5 bases and J 3 bases; nucleotides not matched to a gene: 6. The CDR3 runs to 15 residues. Germline-derived CDR1 and CDR2 are MNHEY and SVGAGI.

V usage is TRBV7-2 and J usage is TRBJ2-3, with D possibly matching TRBD1 (5 bases). Germline CDR1 reads SGHTA; CDR2 reads FQGNSA. With 5 bases removed from V and 0 bases from J, the gap between germline ends came to 15 bases. The CDR3 is 16 amino acids. The CDR3 nucleotides are TGTGCCAGCAGCACACGTGACAGTACTAGCACAGATACGCAGTATTTT. Protein sequence: CASSTRDSTSTDTQYF.

The rearrangement links TRBV9 to TRBJ1-1; a weak D match, TRBD1 (5 bases). Deletions cut 0 bases from V and 4 bases from J, with 7 bases between. The CDR3 sequence is 13 residues long. Germline-derived CDR1 and CDR2 are SGDLS and YYNGEE. The CDR3 sequence is CASSVGDSTEAFF. The CDR3 DNA sequence: TGTGCCAGCAGCGTAGGAGACAGCACTGAAGCTTTCTTT.

The V gene is TRBV5-1, the J gene TRBJ2-1, with 7 bases identical to TRBD1. Germline V lookup: CDR1 SGHRS, CDR2 YFSETQ. Unmatched junction bases numbered 7, after V lost 4 bases and J lost 0 bases. This CDR3 contains 16 residues. CDR3 in DNA: TGCGCCAGCAGCACCACGACAGGGCACTCCTACAATGAGCAGTTCTTC. The encoded protein is CASSTTTGHSYNEQFF.

This clone has a handful of counts. The chain has TRBV9 and TRBJ2-2, with D possibly matching TRBD1 (7 bases). Trimming pared 3 bases from V and 7 bases from J, leaving 16 bases between. The germline V gene encodes CDR1 SGDLS and CDR2 YYNGEE. There are 15 residues in the CDR3. CDR3 nucleotides: TGTGCCAGCAGCGGTACCAGGGGGGTTGACGGGGAGCTGTTTTTT. This translates into CASSGTRGVDGELFF.

The chain couples TRBV6-2 or TRBV6-3 to TRBJ1-2; 7 nucleotides align to TRBD1. The CDR3 sequence is 14 residues long. Germline V gives CDR1 MNHEY, CDR2 SVGEGT. The ends lost 5 bases at V and 4 bases at J; junction bases unmatched: 7. The CDR3 is CASSPGQRIYGYTF. The CDR3 DNA reads as TGTGCCAGCAGTCCGGGACAGAGGATCTATGGCTACACCTTC.

This clone was seen a handful of times. This rearrangement joins TRBV19 to TRBJ2-7, with D tentatively TRBD2 (5 bases). This CDR3 region has 13 residues. Trimming removed 11 bases from V and 0 bases from J, with 14 bases in between. Germline V CDR1 and CDR2: LNHDA, SQIVND (reference sequence). The CDR3, as DNA: TGTGCCGTCGCCGCGGGTAACTCCTACGAGCAGTACTTC. Protein sequence: CAVAAGNSYEQYF. Using reference TRBV19 and TRBJ2-7 for the parts outside the CDR3, the full variable domain is DGGITQSPKYLFRKEGQNVTLSCEQNLNHDAMYWYRQDPGQGLRLIYYSQIVNDFQKGDIAEGYSVSREKKESFPLTVTSAQKNPTAFYLCAVAAGNSYEQYFGPGTRLTVT.

The J gene is TRBJ1-2, the V gene TRBV28; weak D call: TRBD1 (5 bases). The CDR3 sequence is 13 residues long. Between the trimmed V and J ends, which lost 6 bases and 0 bases, there was a span of 8 bases. CDR1 is MDHEN and CDR2 is SYDVKM in the germline V gene. CDR3 bases: TGTGCCAGCAGATCGACAGCTAACTATGGCTACACCTTC. Protein: CASRSTANYGYTF.

The J gene is TRBJ2-7, the V gene TRBV19; TRBD1 is a possible D gene (6 bases). Germline V gives CDR1 LNHDA, CDR2 SQIVND (reference sequence). The CDR3 has 11 residues. The V gene lost 10 bases and the J gene lost 3 bases, with 10 bases spanning the gap. This CDR3 is CATRDNYEQYF. In DNA, the CDR3 is TGTGCCACCCGGGACAACTACGAGCAGTACTTC.

The CDR3, as DNA: TGTGCCAGCAGCCAAAATCACGGCACTGAAGCTTTCTTT. Protein: CASSQNHGTEAFF. The chain has TRBV3-1 (or the pseudogene TRBV3-2) and TRBJ1-1; D not resolved. This CDR3 comprises 13 residues. The germline V gene has CDR1 LGHDT and CDR2 YNNKEL (reference sequence). With 2 bases removed from V and 4 bases from J, the gap between germline ends came to 8 bases.

The rearrangement uses TRBV7-3 and TRBJ1-1, with D possibly being TRBD1 (6 bases). CDR1 SGHTA and CDR2 FQGTGA come from the germline V gene. The CDR3 is 13 amino acids. The germline V and J ends were trimmed by 0 bases and 11 bases, with 13 bases remaining between them. CDR3 nucleotide sequence: TGTGCCAGCAGCTTAACCCCCAGGGGCGCGGCTTTCTTT. Translation gives CASSLTPRGAAFF.